These 17 T cell receptor beta chains were sequenced from one sample in a study of cytomegalovirus exposure and HLA in healthy donors. Amplification used 60 Vbeta primers and 13 Jbeta primers. Clones were sequenced by immunoSEQ multiplex PCR, and TCRdb holds only the in-frame ones, with some missing. In the table there are fewer than 200,000 clones, approximately 80% of which are singletons. Source material: PBMCs. These receptors came from a man aged 40-50 years in good health and CMV-seropositive.

In its sample, this clone was seen once. The V call is TRBV5-6, the J call TRBJ2-2; D is unclear. CDR1 and CDR2 (germline): SGHDT, YYEEEE. Trimming removed 2 bases from V and 7 bases from J, with 3 bases in between. The CDR3 has 11 amino acids. The CDR3 coding sequence is TGTGCCAGCAGCTTTAGCGGGGAGCTGTTTTTT. Protein: CASSFSGELFF.

The V gene is TRBV28, the J gene TRBJ2-5; a weak D match, TRBD2 (7 bases). Germline-derived CDR1 and CDR2 are MDHEN and SYDVKM. The CDR3 is made up of 15 amino acids. V was clipped by 9 bases and J by 5 bases, with 22 bases between them. CDR3: CASFTDRGARETQYF. As DNA, the CDR3 is TGTGCCAGTTTTACCGATCGGGGGGCGCGGGAGACCCAGTACTTC.

The chain joins TRBV2 to TRBJ2-4, with D possibly matching TRBD1 (5 bases). Trimming removed 0 bases from V and 1 base from J, with 10 bases in between. CDR1 SNHLY and CDR2 FYNNEI come from the germline V gene. The CDR3 totals 16 residues. CDR3 sequence: CASSEAMGLAKNIQYF. The CDR3 bases are TGTGCCAGCAGTGAAGCAATGGGGCTTGCCAAAAACATTCAGTACTTC.

The chain links TRBV5-6 to TRBJ2-7, with 8 bases aligning to TRBD1. Looked up from germline, CDR1 is SGHDT and CDR2 is YYEEEE. With 5 bases clipped from V and 6 bases from J, the junction kept 7 bases outside the gene matches. The CDR3 loop spans 13 amino acids. CDR3 region: CASRIQGAREQYF. The CDR3 DNA reads as TGTGCCAGCAGGATTCAGGGGGCGCGCGAGCAGTACTTC. Together with reference TRBV5-6 and TRBJ2-7, the CDR3 gives the full variable domain: DAGVTQSPTHLIKTRGQQVTLRCSPKSGHDTVSWYQQALGQGPQFIFQYYEEEERQRGNFPDRFSGHQFPNYSSELNVNALLLGDSALYLCASRIQGAREQYFGPGTRLTVT.

The chain employs TRBV4-3 and TRBJ1-5; D unclear. V was trimmed by 1 base and J by 0 bases, leaving 7 bases between them. In germline, CDR1 is LGHNA, CDR2 YSLEER. There are 15 residues in the CDR3. The CDR3 DNA is TGCGCCAGCAGCCAAGGGCAGTATAGCAATCAGCCCCAGCATTTT. This sequence encodes CASSQGQYSNQPQHF.

This chain connects TRBV7-9 to TRBJ2-5; D may be TRBD1 (6 bases). The germline CDR1 and CDR2 sequences are SEHNR and FQNEAQ (reference sequence). V was shortened by 1 base and J by 1 base, with 16 bases between the two germline ends. The CDR3 runs to 17 residues. CDR3: CASSLGGLGLGQETQYF. CDR3 DNA sequence: TGTGCCAGCAGCTTAGGGGGGCTGGGCCTGGGCCAAGAGACCCAGTACTTC.

CDR3 sequence: CASSEAVGAAEAFF. CDR3 sequence (DNA): TGTGCCAGCAGTGAAGCGGTGGGGGCCGCGGAAGCTTTCTTT. The chain recombines TRBV6-1 with TRBJ1-1; perhaps TRBD1 as D (6 bases). This CDR3 has 14 residues. V was pared by 0 bases and J by 8 bases, with 13 bases between. Germline CDR1 and CDR2: MNHNS and SASEGT.

The chain recombines TRBV18 with TRBJ1-1, with D possibly being TRBD1 (6 bases). Germline loops: CDR1 KGHSH, CDR2 LQKENI. Trimming removed 0 bases from V and 0 bases from J, with 11 bases in between. The CDR3 is 16 residues long. The CDR3 DNA follows: TGTGCCAGCTCACCACCGAGGGCAGGGGTGAACACTGAAGCTTTCTTT. Translated: CASSPPRAGVNTEAFF. The whole variable domain, remainder taken from reference TRBV18 and TRBJ1-1, is NAGVMQNPRHLVRRRGQEARLRCSPMKGHSHVYWYRQLPEEGLKFMVYLQKENIIDESGMPKERFSAEFPKEGPSILRIQQVVRGDSAAYFCASSPPRAGVNTEAFFGQGTRLTVV.

A single count supports this clone. The chain couples TRBV9 to TRBJ2-2; 7 bases fit TRBD1. V was clipped by 0 bases and J by 3 bases; unmatched bases: 8. Germline CDR1 SGDLS, CDR2 YYNGEE. CDR3 length: 17 residues. The CDR3 region is CASSVAPPDRHTGELFF. CDR3 nucleotide sequence: TGTGCCAGCAGCGTAGCCCCGCCGGACAGGCACACCGGGGAGCTGTTTTTT.

V gene TRBV6-5 combines with J gene TRBJ2-5; D might be TRBD2 (5 bases). CDR1 MNHEY and CDR2 SVGAGI come from the germline V gene. With 0 bases removed from V and 0 bases from J, the gap between germline ends came to 11 bases. The CDR3 contains 16 residues. The CDR3 region has the DNA TGTGCCAGCAGTTACTCGTCCGGGAACTACCAAGAGACCCAGTACTTC. It codes for CASSYSSGNYQETQYF.

DNA for the CDR3: TGTGCCAGCAGGGCGACTAGCGGGGAGGGCAATGAGCAGTTCTTC. Protein: CASRATSGEGNEQFF. V usage is TRBV2 and J usage is TRBJ2-1; 11 bases fit TRBD2. In germline, CDR1 is SNHLY, CDR2 FYNNEI. Germline trimming cut 6 bases from V and 6 bases from J; bases unmatched to any gene: 7. The CDR3 totals 15 residues.

DNA for the CDR3: TGTGCCAGTAGTATCTGGTACGTACCGCGGAGTAATTCACCCCTCCACTTT. Encoded protein: CASSIWYVPRSNSPLHF. This chain links TRBV19 with TRBJ1-6; D is ambiguous. Per the germline V gene, CDR1 is LNHDA and CDR2 is SQIVND (reference sequence). Trimming took off 3 bases at V and 6 bases at J, with 18 bases between the two ends. The CDR3 is made up of 17 amino acids.

The chain links TRBV19 to TRBJ2-1; 10 positions match TRBD2. Germline V CDR1 and CDR2: LNHDA, SQIVND (reference sequence). The CDR3 spans 17 residues. V was pared by 5 bases and J by 1 base, with 8 bases of the junction left unmatched. The CDR3 DNA is TGTGCCAGTAGTCGCCGGACTAGCGGAAGTTCCTACAATGAGCAGTTCTTC. This gives the protein CASSRRTSGSSYNEQFF.

This clone was seen more than once but under ten times. Mismatch with germline at one junction end may stem from a read error. The V and J genes are TRBV6-5 and TRBJ2-7; TRBD2 agrees at 10 bases. From germline, CDR1 is MNHEY and CDR2 SVGAGI. This CDR3 has 12 residues. The CDR3 nucleotides are TGTGCCAGCAGAAACCCACTAGCGGGAAAAAACTTC. Translated: CASRNPLAGKNF.

The chain has TRBV6-4 and TRBJ1-1; D might be TRBD1 (5 bases). The CDR3 runs to 13 residues. Deletions cut 7 bases from V and 7 bases from J, with 16 bases between. Germline CDR1 MRHNA, CDR2 SNTAGT. Here the CDR3 DNA reads TGTGCCAGCACCCGGACGGGGGGAGATGAAGCTTTCTTT. Its protein product is CASTRTGGDEAFF.

The chain couples TRBV5-1 to TRBJ2-1, with D possibly TRBD1 on 5 matching bases. CDR1 is SGHRS, CDR2 YFSETQ, per germline. Between the trimmed V and J ends, which lost 4 bases and 3 bases, there was a span of 8 bases. The CDR3 spans 13 residues. CDR3 nucleotide sequence: TGCGCCAGCAGCACAGACAGCTACAATGAGCAGTTCTTC. Protein sequence: CASSTDSYNEQFF.

The V gene is TRBV18, the J gene TRBJ1-5; weak D call: TRBD1 (5 bases). Germline CDR1 reads KGHSH; CDR2 reads LQKENI. CDR3 length: 15 residues. V lost 2 bases, J lost 6 bases, and 14 bases lay in between. The CDR3 protein is CASSPGAGGSQPQHF. The DNA for the CDR3 is TGTGCCAGCTCACCAGGGGCCGGCGGGAGTCAGCCCCAGCATTTT.